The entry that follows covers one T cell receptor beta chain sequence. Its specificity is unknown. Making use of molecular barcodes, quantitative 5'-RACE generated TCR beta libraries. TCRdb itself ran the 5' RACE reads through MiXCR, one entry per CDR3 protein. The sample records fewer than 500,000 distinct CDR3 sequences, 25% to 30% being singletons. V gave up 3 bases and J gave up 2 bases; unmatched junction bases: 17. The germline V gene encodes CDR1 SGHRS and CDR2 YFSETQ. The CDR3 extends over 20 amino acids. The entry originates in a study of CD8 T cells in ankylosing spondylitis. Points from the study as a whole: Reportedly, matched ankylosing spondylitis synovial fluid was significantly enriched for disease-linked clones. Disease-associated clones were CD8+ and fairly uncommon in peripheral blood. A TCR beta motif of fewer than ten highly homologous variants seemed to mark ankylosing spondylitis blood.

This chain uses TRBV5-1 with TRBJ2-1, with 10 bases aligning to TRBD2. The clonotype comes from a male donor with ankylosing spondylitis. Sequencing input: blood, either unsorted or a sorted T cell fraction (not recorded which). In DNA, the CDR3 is TGCGCCAGCAGCTCTGGCGGGGCTAGCGGGGGACCCACCGCCTACAATGAGCAGTTCTTC. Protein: CASSSGGASGGPTAYNEQFF.